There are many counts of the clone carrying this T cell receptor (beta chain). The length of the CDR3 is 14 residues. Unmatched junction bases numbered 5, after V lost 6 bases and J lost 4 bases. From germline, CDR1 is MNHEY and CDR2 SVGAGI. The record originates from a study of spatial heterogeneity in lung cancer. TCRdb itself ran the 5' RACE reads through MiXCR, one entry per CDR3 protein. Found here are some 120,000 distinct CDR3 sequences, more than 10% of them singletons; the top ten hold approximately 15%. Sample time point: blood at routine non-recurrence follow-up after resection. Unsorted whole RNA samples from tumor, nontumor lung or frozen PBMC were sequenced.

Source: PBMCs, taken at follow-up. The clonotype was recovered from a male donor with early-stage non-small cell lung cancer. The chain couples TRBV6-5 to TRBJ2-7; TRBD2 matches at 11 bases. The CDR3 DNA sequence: TGTGCCAGCAGAAGGACTAGCGGGCCTTACGAGCAGTACTTC. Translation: CASRRTSGPYEQYF.